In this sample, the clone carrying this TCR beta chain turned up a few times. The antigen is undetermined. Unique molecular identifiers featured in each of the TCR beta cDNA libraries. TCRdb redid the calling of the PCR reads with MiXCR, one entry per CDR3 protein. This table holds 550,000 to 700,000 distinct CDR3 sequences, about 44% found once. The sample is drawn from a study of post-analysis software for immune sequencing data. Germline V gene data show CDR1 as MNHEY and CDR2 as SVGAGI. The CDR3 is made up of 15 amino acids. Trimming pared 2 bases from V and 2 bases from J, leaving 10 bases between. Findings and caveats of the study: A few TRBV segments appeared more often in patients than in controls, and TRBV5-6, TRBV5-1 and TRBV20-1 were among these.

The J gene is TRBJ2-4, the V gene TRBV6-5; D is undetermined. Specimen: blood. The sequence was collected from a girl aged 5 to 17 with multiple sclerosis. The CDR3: CASSYGVGTKNIQYF. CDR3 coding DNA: TGTGCCAGCAGTTACGGGGTGGGAACCAAAAACATTCAGTACTTC.